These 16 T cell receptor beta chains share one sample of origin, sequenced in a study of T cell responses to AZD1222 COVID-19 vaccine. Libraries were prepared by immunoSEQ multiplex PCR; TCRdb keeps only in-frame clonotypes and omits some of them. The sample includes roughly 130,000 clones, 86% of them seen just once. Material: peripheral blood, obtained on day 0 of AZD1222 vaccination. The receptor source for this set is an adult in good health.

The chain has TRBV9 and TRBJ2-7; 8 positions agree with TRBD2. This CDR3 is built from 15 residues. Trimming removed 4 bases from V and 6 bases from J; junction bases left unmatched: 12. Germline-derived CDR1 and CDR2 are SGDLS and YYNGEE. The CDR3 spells CASSPLAGMGGEQYF. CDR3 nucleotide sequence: TGTGCCAGCAGCCCTTTAGCGGGAATGGGTGGCGAGCAGTACTTC.

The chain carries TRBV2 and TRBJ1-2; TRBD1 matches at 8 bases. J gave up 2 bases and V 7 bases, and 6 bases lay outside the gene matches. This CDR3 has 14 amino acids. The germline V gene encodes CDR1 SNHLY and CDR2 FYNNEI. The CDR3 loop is CASKRDRWNYGYTF. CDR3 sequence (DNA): TGTGCCAGCAAGAGGGACAGGTGGAACTATGGCTACACCTTC.

This chain's CDR3 is CASSQRDGFNQPQHF. As DNA, the CDR3 is TGTGCCAGTAGTCAAAGGGACGGATTTAATCAGCCCCAGCATTTT. The rearrangement links TRBV19 to TRBJ1-5, with TRBD1 as a possible D gene (5 bases). Germline values: CDR1 LNHDA, CDR2 SQIVND (reference sequence). CDR3 length: 15 amino acids. With 5 bases removed from V and 4 bases from J, the gap between germline ends came to 15 bases. The full variable domain, its missing parts supplied by reference TRBV19 and TRBJ1-5, is DGGITQSPKYLFRKEGQNVTLSCEQNLNHDAMYWYRQDPGQGLRLIYYSQIVNDFQKGDIAEGYSVSREKKESFPLTVTSAQKNPTAFYLCASSQRDGFNQPQHFGDGTRLSIL.

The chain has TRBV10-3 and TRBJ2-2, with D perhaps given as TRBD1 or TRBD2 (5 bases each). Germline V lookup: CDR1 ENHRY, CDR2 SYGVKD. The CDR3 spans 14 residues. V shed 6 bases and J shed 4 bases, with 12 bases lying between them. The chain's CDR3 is CAIRTGTPTGELFF. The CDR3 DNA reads TGTGCCATCAGAACCGGGACCCCCACCGGGGAGCTGTTTTTT.

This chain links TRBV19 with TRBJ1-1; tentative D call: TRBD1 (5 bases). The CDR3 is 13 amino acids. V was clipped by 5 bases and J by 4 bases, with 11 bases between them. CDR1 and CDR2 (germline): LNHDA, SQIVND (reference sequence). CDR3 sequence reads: CASSASGTTEAFF. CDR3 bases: TGTGCCAGTAGTGCATCAGGGACCACTGAAGCTTTCTTT.

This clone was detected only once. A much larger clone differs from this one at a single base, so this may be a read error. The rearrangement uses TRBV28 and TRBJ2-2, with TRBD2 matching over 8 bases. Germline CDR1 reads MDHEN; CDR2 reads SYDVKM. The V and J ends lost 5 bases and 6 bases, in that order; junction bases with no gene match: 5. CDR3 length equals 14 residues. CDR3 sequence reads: CASSRGGRAGELFF. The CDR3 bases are TGTGCCAGCAGTCGGGGGGGAAGGGCCGGGGAGCTGTTTTTT.

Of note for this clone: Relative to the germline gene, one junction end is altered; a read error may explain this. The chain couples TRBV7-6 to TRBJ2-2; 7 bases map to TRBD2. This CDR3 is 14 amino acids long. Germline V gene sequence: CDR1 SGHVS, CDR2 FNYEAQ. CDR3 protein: CASSLAVNTGELFF. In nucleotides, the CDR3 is TGTGCCAGCAGCCTAGCGGTTAACACCGGGGAGCTGTTTTTT.

The CDR3: CSASLSSGRAADTQYF. The CDR3 DNA reads as TGCAGTGCTAGTTTATCTAGCGGGAGGGCCGCAGATACGCAGTATTTT. V and J are TRBV20-1 and TRBJ2-3; 12 positions match TRBD2. J gave up 4 bases and V 3 bases, and 8 bases lay outside the gene matches. This CDR3 contains 16 residues. Germline CDR1 and CDR2: DFQATT and SNEGSKA (reference sequence).

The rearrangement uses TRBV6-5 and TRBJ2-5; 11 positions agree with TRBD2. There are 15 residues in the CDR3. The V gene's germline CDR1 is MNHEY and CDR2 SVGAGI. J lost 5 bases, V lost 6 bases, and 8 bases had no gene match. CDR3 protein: CASRPSGGTYETQYF. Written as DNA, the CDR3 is TGTGCCAGCAGACCTAGCGGGGGGACCTATGAGACCCAGTACTTC.

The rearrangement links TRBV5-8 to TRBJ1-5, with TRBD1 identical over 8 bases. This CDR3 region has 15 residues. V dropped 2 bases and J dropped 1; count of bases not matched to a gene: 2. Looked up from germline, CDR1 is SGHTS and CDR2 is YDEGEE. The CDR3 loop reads CASSFQGASNQPQHF. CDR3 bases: TGTGCCAGCAGCTTCCAGGGGGCGAGCAATCAGCCCCAGCATTTT.

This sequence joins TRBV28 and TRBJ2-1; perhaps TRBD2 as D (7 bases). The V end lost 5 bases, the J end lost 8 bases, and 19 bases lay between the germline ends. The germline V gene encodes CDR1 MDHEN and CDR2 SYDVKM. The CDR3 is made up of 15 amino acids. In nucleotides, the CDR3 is TGTGCCAGCAGTCCGGACAGACTAGCAGCAGATGAGCAGTTCTTC. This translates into CASSPDRLAADEQFF.

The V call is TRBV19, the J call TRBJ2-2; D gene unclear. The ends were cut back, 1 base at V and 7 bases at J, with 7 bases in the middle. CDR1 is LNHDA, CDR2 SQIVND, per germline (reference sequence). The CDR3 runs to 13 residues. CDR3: CASSIGRIGELFF. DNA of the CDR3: TGTGCCAGTAGTATAGGGCGGATCGGGGAGCTGTTTTTT.

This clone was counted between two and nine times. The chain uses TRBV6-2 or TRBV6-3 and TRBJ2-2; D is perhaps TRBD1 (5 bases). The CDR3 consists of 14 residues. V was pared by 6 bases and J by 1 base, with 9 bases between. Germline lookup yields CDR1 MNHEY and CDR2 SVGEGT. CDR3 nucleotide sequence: TGTGCCAGCAGCCCCGGACAGAACACCGGGGAGCTGTTTTTT. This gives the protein CASSPGQNTGELFF.

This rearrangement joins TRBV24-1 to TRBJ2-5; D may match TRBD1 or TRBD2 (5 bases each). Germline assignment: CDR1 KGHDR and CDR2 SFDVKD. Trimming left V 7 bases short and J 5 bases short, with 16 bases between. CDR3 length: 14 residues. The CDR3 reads CATSTSGRVETQYF. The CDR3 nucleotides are TGTGCCACCAGCACCTCGGGGCGGGTGGAGACCCAGTACTTC.

The CDR3 sequence: CASSLAGTVAWGYTF. The CDR3 DNA is TGTGCCAGCAGCTTGGCCGGGACTGTCGCATGGGGCTACACCTTC. The rearrangement joins TRBV5-4 to TRBJ1-2, with D tentatively TRBD1 (5 bases). In germline, CDR1 is SGHNT, CDR2 YYREEE (reference sequence). Trimming cost V 0 bases and J 8 bases, with 17 bases left between them. The CDR3 has 15 residues.

CDR3 sequence: CASRRTTRIHTEAFF. The CDR3 DNA sequence: TGTGCCAGCAGGCGGACGACCCGAATTCACACTGAAGCTTTCTTT. The V gene is TRBV28, the J gene TRBJ1-1; no clear D. This CDR3 is built from 15 residues. V lost 6 bases, J lost 3 bases, and 17 bases lay in between. Looked up from germline, CDR1 is MDHEN and CDR2 is SYDVKM.